Below, 3 T cell receptor beta chains from the same sample are listed, as sequenced in a study of OX40 agonist ivuxolimab in advanced cancers. Libraries were prepared by immunoSEQ multiplex PCR; TCRdb keeps only in-frame clonotypes and omits some of them. The sample contains over 35,000 clones, more than 70% of which appear only once. Material: CD4+ or CD8+ T cells sorted from blood, obtained in a trial of the OX40 agonist ivuxolimab. These receptors all stem from an adult with an advanced solid tumor such as melanoma, head and neck, liver or kidney cancer.

This clone was counted once. The genes are TRBV13 and TRBJ2-3, with 14 bases fitting TRBD2. The CDR3 covers 17 residues. The germline V gene encodes CDR1 PRHDT and CDR2 FYEKMQ (reference sequence). After removal of 5 bases from V and 2 bases from J, the junction contained 6 bases not matched to a gene. The CDR3 spells CASSLGTSGGDTDTQYF. CDR3 nucleotide sequence: TGTGCCAGCAGCCTGGGGACTAGCGGGGGAGACACAGATACGCAGTATTTT. The full variable domain, completed using reference TRBV13 and TRBJ2-3, is AAGVIQSPRHLIKEKRETATLKCYPIPRHDTVYWYQQGPGQDPQFLISFYEKMQSDKGSIPDRFSAQQFSDYHSELNMSSLELGDSALYFCASSLGTSGGDTDTQYFGPGTRLTVL.

The chain carries TRBV6-6 and TRBJ2-1, with unresolved D. V lost 5 bases and J 9 bases, leaving 17 bases between the germline ends. Germline V gene sequence: CDR1 MNHNY, CDR2 SVGAGI (reference sequence). The CDR3 has 14 amino acids. This CDR3 reads CASSKDPIVSEQFF. The CDR3 DNA sequence: TGTGCCAGCAGTAAAGACCCCATTGTGAGTGAGCAGTTCTTC.

The gene calls are TRBV7-6 and TRBJ2-5, with a tentative D call TRBD1 (6 bases). V was shortened by 4 bases and J by 5 bases, with 11 bases between the two germline ends. The CDR3 covers 13 residues. Germline lookup yields CDR1 SGHVS and CDR2 FNYEAQ. CDR3 amino acids: CASSSTRGETQYF. CDR3 DNA: TGTGCCAGCAGCTCCACTAGGGGGGAGACCCAGTACTTC.